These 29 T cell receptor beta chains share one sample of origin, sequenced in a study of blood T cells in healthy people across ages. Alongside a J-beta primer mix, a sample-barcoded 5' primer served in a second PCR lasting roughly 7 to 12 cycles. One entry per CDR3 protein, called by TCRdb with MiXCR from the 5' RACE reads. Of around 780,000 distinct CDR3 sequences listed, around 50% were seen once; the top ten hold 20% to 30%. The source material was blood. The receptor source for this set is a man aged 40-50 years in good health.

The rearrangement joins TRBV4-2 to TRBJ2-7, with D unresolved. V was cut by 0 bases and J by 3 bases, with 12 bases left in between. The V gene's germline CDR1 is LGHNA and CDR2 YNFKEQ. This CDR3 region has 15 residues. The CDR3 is CASSQDLGSVYEQYF. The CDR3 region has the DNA TGTGCCAGCAGCCAAGATTTGGGTTCGGTCTACGAGCAGTACTTC.

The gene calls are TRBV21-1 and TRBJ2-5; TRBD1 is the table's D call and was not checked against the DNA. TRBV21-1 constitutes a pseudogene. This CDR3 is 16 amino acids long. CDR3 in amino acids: CASSSKVGARQETQYF. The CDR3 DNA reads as TGTGCCAGCAGCTCAAAGGTGGGGGCGCGGCAAGAGACCCAGTACTTC.

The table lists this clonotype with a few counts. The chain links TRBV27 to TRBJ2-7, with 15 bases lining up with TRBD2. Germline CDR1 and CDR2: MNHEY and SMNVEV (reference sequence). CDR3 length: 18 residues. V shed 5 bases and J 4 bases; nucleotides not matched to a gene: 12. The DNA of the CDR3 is TGTGCCAGCAGTCCAAGGACTAGCGGGAGGGCCTTCCCTTACGAGCAGTACTTC. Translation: CASSPRTSGRAFPYEQYF.

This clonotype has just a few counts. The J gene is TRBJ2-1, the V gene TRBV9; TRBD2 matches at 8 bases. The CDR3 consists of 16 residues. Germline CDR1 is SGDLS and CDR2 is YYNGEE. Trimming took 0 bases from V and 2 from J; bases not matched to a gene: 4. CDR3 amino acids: CASSVAGGRAYNEQFF. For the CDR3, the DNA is TGTGCCAGCAGCGTAGCGGGGGGGAGGGCCTACAATGAGCAGTTCTTC.

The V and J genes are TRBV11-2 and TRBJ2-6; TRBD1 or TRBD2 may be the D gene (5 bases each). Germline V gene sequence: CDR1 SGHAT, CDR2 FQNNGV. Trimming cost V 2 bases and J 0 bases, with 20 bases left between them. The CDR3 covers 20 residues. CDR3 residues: CASSLNWLRAGRSGANVLTF. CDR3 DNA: TGTGCCAGCAGCTTAAATTGGCTGCGGGCAGGGCGCTCTGGGGCCAACGTCCTGACTTTC.

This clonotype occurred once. Here the CDR3 DNA reads TGTGCCAGCAGACCTACAGGGGGGGACACTGAAGCTTTCTTT. Translated: CASRPTGGDTEAFF. V gene TRBV6-2 or TRBV6-3 combines with J gene TRBJ1-1; the match to TRBD1 covers 8 bases. The CDR3 is made up of 14 amino acids. Trimming removed 6 bases from V and 3 bases from J; junction bases left unmatched: 6. Germline-derived CDR1 and CDR2 are MNHEY and SVGEGT.

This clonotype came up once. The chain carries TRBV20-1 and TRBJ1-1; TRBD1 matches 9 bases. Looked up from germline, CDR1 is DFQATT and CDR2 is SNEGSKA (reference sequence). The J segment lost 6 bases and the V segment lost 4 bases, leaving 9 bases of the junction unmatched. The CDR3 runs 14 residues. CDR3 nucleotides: TGCAGTGCTAAGGGGACAGGGTTTCGGTCTGAAGCTTTCTTT. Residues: CSAKGTGFRSEAFF.

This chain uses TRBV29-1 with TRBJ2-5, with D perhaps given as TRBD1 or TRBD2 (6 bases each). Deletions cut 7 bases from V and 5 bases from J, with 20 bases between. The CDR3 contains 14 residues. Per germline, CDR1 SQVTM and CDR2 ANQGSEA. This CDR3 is CSGGMSGAGETQYF. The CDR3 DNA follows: TGCAGCGGCGGCATGTCGGGGGCTGGGGAGACCCAGTACTTC.

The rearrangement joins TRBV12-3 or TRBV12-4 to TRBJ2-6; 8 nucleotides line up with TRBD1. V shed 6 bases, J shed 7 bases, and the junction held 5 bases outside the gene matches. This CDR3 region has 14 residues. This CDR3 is CASSPDRGANVLTF. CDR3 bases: TGTGCCAGCAGCCCTGACAGGGGCGCCAACGTCCTGACTTTC.

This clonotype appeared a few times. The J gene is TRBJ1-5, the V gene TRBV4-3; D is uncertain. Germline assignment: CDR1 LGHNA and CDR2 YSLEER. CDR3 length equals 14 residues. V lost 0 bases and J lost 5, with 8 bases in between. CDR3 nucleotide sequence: TGCGCCAGCAGCCAAGATAACGGTTATCAGCCCCAGCATTTT. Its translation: CASSQDNGYQPQHF.

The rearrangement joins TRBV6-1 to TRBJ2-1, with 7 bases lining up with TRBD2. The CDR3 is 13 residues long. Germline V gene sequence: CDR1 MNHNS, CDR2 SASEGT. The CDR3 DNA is TGTGCTTCCAGGGAAGCGGGAATAAATGAGCAGTTCTTC. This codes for CASREAGINEQFF.

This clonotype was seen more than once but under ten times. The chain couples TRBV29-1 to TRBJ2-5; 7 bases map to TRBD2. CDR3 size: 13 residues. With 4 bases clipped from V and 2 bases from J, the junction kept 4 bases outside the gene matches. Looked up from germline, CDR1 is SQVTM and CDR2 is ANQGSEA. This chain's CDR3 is CSVGASGQETQYF. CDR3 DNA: TGCAGCGTTGGCGCTAGCGGACAAGAGACCCAGTACTTC.

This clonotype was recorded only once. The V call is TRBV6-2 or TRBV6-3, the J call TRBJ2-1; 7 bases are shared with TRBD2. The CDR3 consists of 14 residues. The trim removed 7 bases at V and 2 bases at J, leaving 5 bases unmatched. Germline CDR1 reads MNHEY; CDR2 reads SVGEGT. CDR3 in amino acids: CASNGLAAYNEQFF. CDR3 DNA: TGTGCCAGCAATGGGCTAGCGGCCTACAATGAGCAGTTCTTC.

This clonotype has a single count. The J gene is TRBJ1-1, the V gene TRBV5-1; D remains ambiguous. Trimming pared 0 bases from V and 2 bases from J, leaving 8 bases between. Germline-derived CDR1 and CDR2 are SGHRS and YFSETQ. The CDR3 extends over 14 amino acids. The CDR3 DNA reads TGCGCCAGCAGCTTGGGGGCGGCTAACACTGAAGCTTTCTTT. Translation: CASSLGAANTEAFF.

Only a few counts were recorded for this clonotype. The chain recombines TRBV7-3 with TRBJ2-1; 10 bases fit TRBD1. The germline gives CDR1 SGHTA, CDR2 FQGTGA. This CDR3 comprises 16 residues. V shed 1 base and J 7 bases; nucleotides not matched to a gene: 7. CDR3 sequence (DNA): TGTGCCAGCAGCTTAATAGGGGGACAGGGGCGTAATGAGCAGTTCTTC. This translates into CASSLIGGQGRNEQFF. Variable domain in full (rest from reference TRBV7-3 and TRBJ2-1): GAGVSQTPSNKVTEKGKYVELRCDPISGHTALYWYRQSLGQGPEFLIYFQGTGAADDSGLPNDRFFAVRPEGSVSTLKIQRTERGDSAVYLCASSLIGGQGRNEQFFGPGTRLTVL.

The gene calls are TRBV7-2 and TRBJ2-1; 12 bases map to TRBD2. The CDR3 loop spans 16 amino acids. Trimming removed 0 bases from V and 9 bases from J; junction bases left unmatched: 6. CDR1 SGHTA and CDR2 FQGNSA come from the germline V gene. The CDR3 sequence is CASSLAGLAGFTEQFF. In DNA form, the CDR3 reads TGTGCCAGCAGCTTAGCGGGACTAGCGGGTTTTACTGAGCAGTTCTTC.

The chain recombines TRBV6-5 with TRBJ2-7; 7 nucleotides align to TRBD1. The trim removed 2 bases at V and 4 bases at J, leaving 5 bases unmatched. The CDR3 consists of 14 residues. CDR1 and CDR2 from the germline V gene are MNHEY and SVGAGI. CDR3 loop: CASSYKGAGYEQYF. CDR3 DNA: TGTGCCAGCAGTTACAAGGGGGCAGGGTACGAGCAGTACTTC.

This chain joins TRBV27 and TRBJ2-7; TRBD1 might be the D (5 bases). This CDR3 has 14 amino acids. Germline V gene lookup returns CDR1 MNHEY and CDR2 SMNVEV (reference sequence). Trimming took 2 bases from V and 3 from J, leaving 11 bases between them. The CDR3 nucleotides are TGTGCCAGCAGTTTAAGCCCCAGGGTCTACGAGCAGTACTTC. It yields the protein CASSLSPRVYEQYF.

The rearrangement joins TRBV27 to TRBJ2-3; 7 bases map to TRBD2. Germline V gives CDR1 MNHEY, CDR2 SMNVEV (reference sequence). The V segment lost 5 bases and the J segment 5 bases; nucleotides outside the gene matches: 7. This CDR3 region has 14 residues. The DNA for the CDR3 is TGTGCCAGCAGTACGTTAGCGGGCCTAGATACGCAGTATTTT. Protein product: CASSTLAGLDTQYF.

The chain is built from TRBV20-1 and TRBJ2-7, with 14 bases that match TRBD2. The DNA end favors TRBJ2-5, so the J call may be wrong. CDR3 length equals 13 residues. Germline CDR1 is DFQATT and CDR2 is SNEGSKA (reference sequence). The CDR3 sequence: CSTGLAGEETQYF. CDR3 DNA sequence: TGCAGCACGGGACTAGCGGGAGAAGAGACCCAGTACTTC.

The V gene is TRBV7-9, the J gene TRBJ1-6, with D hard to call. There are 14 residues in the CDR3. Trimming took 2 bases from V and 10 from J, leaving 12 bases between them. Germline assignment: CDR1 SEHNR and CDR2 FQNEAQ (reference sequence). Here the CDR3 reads CASSLRATESPLHF. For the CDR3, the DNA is TGTGCCAGCAGCTTAAGGGCAACGGAATCACCCCTCCACTTT.

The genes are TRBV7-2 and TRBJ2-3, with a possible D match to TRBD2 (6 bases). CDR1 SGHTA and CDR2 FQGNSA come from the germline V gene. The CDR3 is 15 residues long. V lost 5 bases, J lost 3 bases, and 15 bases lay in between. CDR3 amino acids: CASSTMGLRTDTQYF. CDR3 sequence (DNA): TGTGCCAGCAGCACAATGGGACTGAGAACAGATACGCAGTATTTT.

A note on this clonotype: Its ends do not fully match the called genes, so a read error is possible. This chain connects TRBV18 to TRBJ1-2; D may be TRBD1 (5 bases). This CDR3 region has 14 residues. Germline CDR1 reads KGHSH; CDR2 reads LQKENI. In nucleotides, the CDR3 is TGTACCAGCTCACTCTCAACGGGGGTTTATGGCTACACCTTC. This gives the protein CTSSLSTGVYGYTF.

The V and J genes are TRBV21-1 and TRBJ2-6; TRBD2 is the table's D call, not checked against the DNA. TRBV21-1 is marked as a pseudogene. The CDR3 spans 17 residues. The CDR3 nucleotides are TGTGCCAGCTTTAAGCGGGAGGGCCGGTCTGGGGCCAACGTCCTGACTTTC. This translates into CASFKREGRSGANVLTF.

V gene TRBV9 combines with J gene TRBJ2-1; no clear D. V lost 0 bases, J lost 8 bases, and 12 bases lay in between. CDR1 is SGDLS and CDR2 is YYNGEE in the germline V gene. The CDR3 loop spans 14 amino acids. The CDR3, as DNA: TGTGCCAGCAGCGTAGATCTGGGCATCGATGAGCAGTTCTTC. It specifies CASSVDLGIDEQFF.

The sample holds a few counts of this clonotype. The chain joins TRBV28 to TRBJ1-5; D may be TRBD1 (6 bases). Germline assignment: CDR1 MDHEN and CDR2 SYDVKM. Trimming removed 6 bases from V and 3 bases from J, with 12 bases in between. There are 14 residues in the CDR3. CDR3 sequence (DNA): TGTGCCAGCAGGCAACAGGGTCCCAATCAGCCCCAGCATTTT. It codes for CASRQQGPNQPQHF.

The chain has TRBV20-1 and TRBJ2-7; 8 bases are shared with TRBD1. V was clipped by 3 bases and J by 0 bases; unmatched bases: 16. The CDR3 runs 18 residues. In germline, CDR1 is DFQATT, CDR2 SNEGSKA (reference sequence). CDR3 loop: CSASSWTGRTLSSYEQYF. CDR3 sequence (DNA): TGCAGTGCTAGTTCGTGGACAGGGCGAACTCTTAGCTCCTACGAGCAGTACTTC.

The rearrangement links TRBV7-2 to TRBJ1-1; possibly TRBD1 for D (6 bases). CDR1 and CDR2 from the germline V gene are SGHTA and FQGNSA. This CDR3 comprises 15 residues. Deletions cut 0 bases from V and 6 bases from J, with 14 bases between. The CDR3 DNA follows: TGTGCCAGCAGCTTAGCGCTGGGGACAACCGCTGAAGCTTTCTTT. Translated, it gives CASSLALGTTAEAFF.

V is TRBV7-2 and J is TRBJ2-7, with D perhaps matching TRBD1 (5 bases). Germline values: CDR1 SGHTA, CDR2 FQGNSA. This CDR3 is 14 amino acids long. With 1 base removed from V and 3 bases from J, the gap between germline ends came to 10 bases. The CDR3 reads CASSLELGHYEQYF. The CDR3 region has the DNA TGTGCCAGCAGCTTAGAATTGGGGCACTACGAGCAGTACTTC.